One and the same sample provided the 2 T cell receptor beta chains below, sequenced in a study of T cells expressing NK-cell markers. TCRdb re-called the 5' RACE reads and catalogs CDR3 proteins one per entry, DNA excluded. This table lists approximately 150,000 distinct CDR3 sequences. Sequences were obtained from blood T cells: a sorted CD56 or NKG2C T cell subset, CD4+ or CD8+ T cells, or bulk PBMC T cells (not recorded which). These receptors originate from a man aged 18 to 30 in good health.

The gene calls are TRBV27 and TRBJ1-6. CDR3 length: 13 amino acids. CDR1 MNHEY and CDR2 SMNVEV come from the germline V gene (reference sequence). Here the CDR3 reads CASTLGWNSPLHF.

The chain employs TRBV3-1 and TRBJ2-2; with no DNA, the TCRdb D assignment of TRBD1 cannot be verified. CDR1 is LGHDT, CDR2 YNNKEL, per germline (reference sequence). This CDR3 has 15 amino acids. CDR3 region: CASRPGPGGPGELFF.